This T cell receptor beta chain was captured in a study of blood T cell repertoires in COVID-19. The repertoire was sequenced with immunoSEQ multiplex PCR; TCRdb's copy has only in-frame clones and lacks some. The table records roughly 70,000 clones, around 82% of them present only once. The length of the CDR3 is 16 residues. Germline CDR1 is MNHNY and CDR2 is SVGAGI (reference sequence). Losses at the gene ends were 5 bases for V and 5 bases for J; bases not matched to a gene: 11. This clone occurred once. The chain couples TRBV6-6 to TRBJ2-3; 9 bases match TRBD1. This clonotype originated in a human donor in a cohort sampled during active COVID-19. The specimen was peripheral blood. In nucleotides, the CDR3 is TGTGCCAGCAGTCGACTTGCGGGACAGGGCGAAGATACGCAGTATTTT. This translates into CASSRLAGQGEDTQYF.